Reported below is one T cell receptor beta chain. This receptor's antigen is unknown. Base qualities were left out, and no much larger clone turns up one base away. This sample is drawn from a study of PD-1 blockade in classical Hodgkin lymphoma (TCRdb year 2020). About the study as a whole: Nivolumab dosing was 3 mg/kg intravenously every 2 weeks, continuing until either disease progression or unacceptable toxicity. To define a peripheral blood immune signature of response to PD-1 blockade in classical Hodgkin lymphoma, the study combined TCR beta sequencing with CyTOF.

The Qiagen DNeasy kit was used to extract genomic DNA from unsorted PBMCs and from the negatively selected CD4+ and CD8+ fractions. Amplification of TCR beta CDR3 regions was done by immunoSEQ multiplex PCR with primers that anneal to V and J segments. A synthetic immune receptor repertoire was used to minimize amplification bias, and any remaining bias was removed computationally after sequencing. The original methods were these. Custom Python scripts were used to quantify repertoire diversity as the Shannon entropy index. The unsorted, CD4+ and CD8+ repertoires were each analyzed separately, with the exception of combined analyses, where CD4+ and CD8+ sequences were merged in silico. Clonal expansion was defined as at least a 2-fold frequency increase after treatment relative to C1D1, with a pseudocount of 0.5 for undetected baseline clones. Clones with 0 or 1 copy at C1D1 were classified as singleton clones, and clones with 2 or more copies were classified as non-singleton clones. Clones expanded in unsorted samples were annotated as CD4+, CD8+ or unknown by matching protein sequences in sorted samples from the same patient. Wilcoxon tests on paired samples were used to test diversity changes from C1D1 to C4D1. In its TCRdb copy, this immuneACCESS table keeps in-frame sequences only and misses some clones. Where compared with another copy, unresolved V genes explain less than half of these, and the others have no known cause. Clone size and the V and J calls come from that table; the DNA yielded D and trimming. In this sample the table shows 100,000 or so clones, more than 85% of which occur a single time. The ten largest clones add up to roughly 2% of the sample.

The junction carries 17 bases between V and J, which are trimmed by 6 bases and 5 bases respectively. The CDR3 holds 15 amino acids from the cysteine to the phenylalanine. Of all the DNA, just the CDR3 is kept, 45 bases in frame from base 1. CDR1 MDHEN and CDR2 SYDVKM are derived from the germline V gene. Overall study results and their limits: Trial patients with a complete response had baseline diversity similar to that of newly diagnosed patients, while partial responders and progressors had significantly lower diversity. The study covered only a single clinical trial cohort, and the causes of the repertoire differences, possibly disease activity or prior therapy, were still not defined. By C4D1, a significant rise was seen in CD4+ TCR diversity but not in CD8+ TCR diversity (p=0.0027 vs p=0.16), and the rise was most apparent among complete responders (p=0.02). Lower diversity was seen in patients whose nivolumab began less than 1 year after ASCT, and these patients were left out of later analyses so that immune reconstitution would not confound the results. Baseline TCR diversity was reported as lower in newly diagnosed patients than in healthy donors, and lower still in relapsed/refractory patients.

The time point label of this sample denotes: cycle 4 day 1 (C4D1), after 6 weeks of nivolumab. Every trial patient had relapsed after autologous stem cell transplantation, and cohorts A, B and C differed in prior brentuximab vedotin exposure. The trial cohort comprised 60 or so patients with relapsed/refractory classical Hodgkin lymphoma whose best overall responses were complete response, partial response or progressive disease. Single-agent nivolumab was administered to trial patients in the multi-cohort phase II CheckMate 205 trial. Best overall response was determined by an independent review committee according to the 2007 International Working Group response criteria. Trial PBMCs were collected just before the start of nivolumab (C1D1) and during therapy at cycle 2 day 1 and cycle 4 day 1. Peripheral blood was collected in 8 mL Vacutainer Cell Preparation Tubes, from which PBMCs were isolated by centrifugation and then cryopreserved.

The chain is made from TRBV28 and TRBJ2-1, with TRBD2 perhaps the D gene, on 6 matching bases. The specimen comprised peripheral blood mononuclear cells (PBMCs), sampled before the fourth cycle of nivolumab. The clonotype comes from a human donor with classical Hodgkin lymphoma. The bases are TGTGCCAGCAGCCCCCCTCGGGGGACCCACAATGAGCAGTTCTTC. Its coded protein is CASSPPRGTHNEQFF.